There are many counts of the clone carrying this TCR beta chain. What it binds is not known. This CDR3 spans 13 amino acids. Germline CDR1 reads MNHEY; CDR2 reads SVGAGI. Trimming took 6 bases from V and 3 from J, leaving 11 bases between them. The data belong to a study of tumor-infiltrating lymphocytes in primary liver carcinoma. The wider study: There were roughly 3.5 to 7.5 million productive TCRbeta reads per sample, a yield similar across tissue types.

TCR beta cDNA was reverse-transcribed from about 550 ng of total RNA. The reaction used a constant-region primer and ProtoScript II reverse transcriptase. Three rounds of nested multiplex PCR with slightly modified ARM-PCR produced TCR beta libraries. TRBV1-TRBV30 forward primers paired with a C-beta reverse primer drove the first two PCR rounds, about 11 cycles each. TCRdb redid the calling of the multiplex PCR reads with MiXCR, one entry per CDR3 protein. Seen here are over 250,000 distinct CDR3 sequences, nearly 60% observed once, and the top ten hold around 15%. Study conclusions and caveats: Tumors significantly exceeded blood in top-250-clone fraction (p = 0.039). The study used bulk unsorted samples and so did not compare CD4+ and CD8+ repertoires.

In addition to blood RNA drawn from unsorted whole blood, germline DNA was extracted. Investigators obtained 4 to 4.5 milliliters of peripheral blood ahead of surgery. The rearrangement joins TRBV6-5 to TRBJ1-1; D is uncertain. Sequencing was performed on peripheral blood. The receptor was isolated from a woman aged 30 to 39 with primary liver carcinoma and hepatitis B virus infection. Written as DNA, the CDR3 is TGTGCCAGCAGCCCCCGGGGAGACACTGAAGCTTTCTTT. Translation: CASSPRGDTEAFF.